These T cell receptor beta chains were read from a single sample in a study of response to subunit inactivated influenza vaccine. TCRdb reanalysed the RT-PCR reads using MiXCR and keeps one entry per CDR3 protein. The table includes about 240,000 distinct CDR3 sequences, over 9% detected once. The specimen was non-naive T cells sorted from PBMCs, collected about 14 days before vaccination. Receptors originate from a man aged 45 to 65 who received an inactivated influenza vaccine. The CDR3 runs from the conserved cysteine through the conserved F or W. The order of the fields is J gene, D gene, clone size, V gene, CDR3 DNA, CDR3 protein. D genes are given only for firm matches. Clone size is shown for a subset of rows, as once, few, many or a class of expanded clone.

>TRBJ1-5|-|few|TRBV15
TGTGCCACCAGCAGAGACCGCAGGGACATTGCCCTTACTCAGCCCCAGCATTTT
CATSRDRRDIALTQPQHF
>TRBJ2-1|TRBD2|few|TRBV7-2
TGTGCCAGCAGCCCCCGGGGGAGCGGGGACCCCTACAATGAGCAGTTCTTC
CASSPRGSGDPYNEQFF
>TRBJ2-1|-|-|TRBV5-4
TGTGCCAGCAGCGGTGCTACGTACAATGAGCAGTTCTTC
CASSGATYNEQFF
>TRBJ2-1|TRBD1|-|TRBV28
TGTGCCAGCAGTTCCAATCCGGGACAGGGCCACAATGAGCAGTTCTTC
CASSSNPGQGHNEQFF
>TRBJ1-5|TRBD1|few|TRBV11-2
TGTGCCAGCAGCTTAGGGACAGGGGGTCAGCCCCAGCATTTT
CASSLGTGGQPQHF
>TRBJ2-1|-|few|TRBV20-1
TGCAGTGCTAGAATCGGCCTAGCTACCCATGAGCAGTTCTTC
CSARIGLATHEQFF
>TRBJ2-1|-|many|TRBV5-1
TGCGCCAGCAGCGGAGCTAATGAGCAGTTCTTC
CASSGANEQFF
>TRBJ1-5|TRBD1|-|TRBV18
TGTGCCAGCTCACCAGGGACAGGGGTGGGCAATCAGCCCCAGCATTTT
CASSPGTGVGNQPQHF
>TRBJ1-6|TRBD1|-|TRBV10-3
TGTGCCATCAGGACAGGGCAGGAAAATTCACCCCTCCACTTT
CAIRTGQENSPLHF
>TRBJ2-5|-|many|TRBV7-2
TGTGCCAGCAGCTTAGTCACGGGAATGGAGACCCAGTACTTC
CASSLVTGMETQYF
>TRBJ1-6|TRBD1|few|TRBV7-3
TGTGCCAGCAGCTTATATGGACAGGGGTCCTCACCCCTCCACTTT
CASSLYGQGSSPLHF
>TRBJ2-2|-|few|TRBV6-1
TGTGCCAGCAGACCCGATATTAGGGGGGACACCGGGGAGCTGTTTTTT
CASRPDIRGDTGELFF
>TRBJ1-6|-|few|TRBV4-3
TGCGCCAGCAGCCAAGAATCCGGGGGGTTTTATAATTCACCCCTCCACTTT
CASSQESGGFYNSPLHF